This T cell receptor (beta chain) appears in the sequencing data of a study of cytomegalovirus exposure and HLA in healthy donors. Study observations and caveats: Fewer N-insertions than the roughly 650-donor mean were reportedly shown by an Asian-associated ancestry cluster in a later analysis.

13 Jbeta primers and 60 Vbeta primers were used for the PCR. The data were produced by immunoSEQ multiplex PCR, yet TCRdb's version contains in-frame clones alone and is incomplete. Of 120,000 or so clones in the sample, 70% to 80% were seen once. Points on this clone: Antigen unknown.

V lost 3 bases and J lost 4, with 10 bases in between. CDR3 length: 14 residues. CDR1 is MNHNY, CDR2 SVGAGI, per germline (reference sequence). V gene TRBV6-6 combines with J gene TRBJ2-1, with D perhaps matching TRBD2 (5 bases). The TCR was taken from a woman aged 45-59 years in good health and CMV-seropositive. The sample was PBMCs. The CDR3 is CASSYSRDYNEQFF. In DNA, the CDR3 is TGTGCCAGCAGTTATTCACGGGATTACAATGAGCAGTTCTTC.